This T cell receptor beta chain came from a study of T cell responses to AZD1222 COVID-19 vaccine. Trimming removed 3 bases at V and 3 bases at J, with 14 bases between. The germline V gene has CDR1 MGHRA and CDR2 YSYEKL. The CDR3 totals 16 residues. Some clones are missing from TCRdb's copy, which holds only in-frame ones; the method was immunoSEQ multiplex PCR. The table has more than 60,000 clones, about 90% seen once; the top ten hold 17%. Concerning this clone itself: Antigen unknown.

The study, taken as a whole, reports: Reportedly, nearly half of unique spike TCRs recognized epitopes outside B.1.351/B.1.1.7 mutations. White British donors predominated, females outnumbered males, and clonal diversity was possibly underestimated. The CD4 TCRs associated with vaccination extended across spike and predominated at 160-218 and 743-854.

Sequenced material: peripheral blood, taken on day 0 of AZD1222 vaccination. The clonotype was recovered from an adult in good health. The V call is TRBV4-1, the J call TRBJ1-4, with unresolved D. The CDR3, as DNA: TGCGCCAGCAGCCAGGGCCCGAGCGGTCCTAATGAAAAACTGTTTTTT. It encodes CASSQGPSGPNEKLFF.